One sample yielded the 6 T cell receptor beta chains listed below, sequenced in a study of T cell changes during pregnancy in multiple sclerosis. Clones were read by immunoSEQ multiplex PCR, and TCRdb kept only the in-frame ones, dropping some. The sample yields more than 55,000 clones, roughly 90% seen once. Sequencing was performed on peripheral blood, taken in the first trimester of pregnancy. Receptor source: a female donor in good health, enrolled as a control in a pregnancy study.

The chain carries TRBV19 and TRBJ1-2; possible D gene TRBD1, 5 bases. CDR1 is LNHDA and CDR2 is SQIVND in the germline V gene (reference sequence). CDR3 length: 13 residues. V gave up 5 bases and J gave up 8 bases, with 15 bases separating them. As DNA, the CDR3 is TGTGCCAGTAGTTTGTGGGGCGAGGTCGGCTACACCTTC. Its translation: CASSLWGEVGYTF.

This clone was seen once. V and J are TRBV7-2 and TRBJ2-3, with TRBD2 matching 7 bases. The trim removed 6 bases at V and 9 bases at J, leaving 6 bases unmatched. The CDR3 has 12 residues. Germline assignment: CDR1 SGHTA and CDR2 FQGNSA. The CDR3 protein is CASSSSGGTQYF. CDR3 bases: TGTGCCAGCAGTTCCTCCGGGGGGACGCAGTATTTT.

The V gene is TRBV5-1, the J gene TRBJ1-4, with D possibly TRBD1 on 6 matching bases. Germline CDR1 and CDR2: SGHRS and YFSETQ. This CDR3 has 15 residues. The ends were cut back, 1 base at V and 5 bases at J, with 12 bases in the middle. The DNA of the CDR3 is TGCGCCAGCAGCTTGTCAGGGGCGCAAAATGAAAAACTGTTTTTT. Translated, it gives CASSLSGAQNEKLFF.

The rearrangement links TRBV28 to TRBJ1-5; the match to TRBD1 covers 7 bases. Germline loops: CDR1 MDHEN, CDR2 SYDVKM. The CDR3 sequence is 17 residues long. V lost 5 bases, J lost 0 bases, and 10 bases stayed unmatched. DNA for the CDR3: TGTGCCAGCAGTAACAGGGACAGCGCTTATAGCAATCAGCCCCAGCATTTT. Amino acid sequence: CASSNRDSAYSNQPQHF.

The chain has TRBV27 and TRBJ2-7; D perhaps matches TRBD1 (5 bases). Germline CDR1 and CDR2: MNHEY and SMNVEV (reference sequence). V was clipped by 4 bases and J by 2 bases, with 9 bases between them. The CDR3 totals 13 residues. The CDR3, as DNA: TGTGCCAGCAGTTCGGACATTGCCTACGAGCAGTACTTC. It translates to CASSSDIAYEQYF.

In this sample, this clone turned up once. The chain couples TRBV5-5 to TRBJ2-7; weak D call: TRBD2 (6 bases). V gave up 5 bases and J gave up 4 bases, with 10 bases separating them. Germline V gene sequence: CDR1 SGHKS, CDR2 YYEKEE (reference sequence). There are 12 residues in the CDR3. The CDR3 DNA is TGTGCCAGCAGTCCACGGGGGTACGAGCAGTACTTC. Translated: CASSPRGYEQYF.